The clone carrying this TCR beta chain has just a few counts. Germline V gives CDR1 SNHLY, CDR2 FYNNEI. V was pared by 6 bases and J by 5 bases, with 17 bases between. The CDR3 loop spans 15 amino acids. This specimen belongs to a study of blood T cell repertoires in COVID-19. Study details: Acute and convalescent COVID-19 samples came from the United States, Italy and Spain. PBMCs, B-cell-depleted T cells, or T cells provided the cDNA or gDNA that made up the material.

The authors' processing: Reference gene primers were amplified, and this amplification served to estimate nucleated cell counts. The method was immunoSEQ multiplex PCR; TCRdb's version includes in-frame clones alone and lacks a portion of them. The V and J calls and clone size were taken over from that table, and D and trimming were inferred from the DNA. Among 200,000 or so clones listed, 80% to 85% were seen once. The chain links TRBV2 to TRBJ2-1, with a possible D match to TRBD2 (8 bases). The receptor was derived from a woman aged 30 to 39 with acute or convalescent COVID-19. The sequenced material came from peripheral blood. CDR3 DNA sequence: TGTGCCAGCAGCAGGGGGACTAGAAGCGACAATGAGCAGTTCTTC. It codes for CASSRGTRSDNEQFF.